The source of this TCR beta chain is a study of tumor-infiltrating lymphocytes in primary liver carcinoma. Study conclusions and caveats: Tumor-adjacent and tumor-blood pairs overlapped less than tumor region pairs did.

For this clonotype: The antigen is undetermined. Germline is not matched at one junction end, which may reflect a read error.

For each extraction, RNA and DNA were obtained together from roughly 20-30 mg of unsorted bulk tissue. Every patient in the cohort had a primary liver carcinoma. That carcinoma was treated by surgical resection. Each individual tumor supplied samples from five separate regions. Total RNA amounting to 450 to 500 ng was the source from which TCR beta cDNA was made with a constant-region primer. What produced the TCR beta libraries was three nested multiplex PCR rounds using slightly modified ARM-PCR. MiXCR, run by TCRdb on the multiplex PCR reads, gives a single entry per CDR3 protein. The profile shows about 190,000 distinct CDR3 sequences, 85% of them singletons. The sequenced material came from tumor tissue from primary liver carcinoma. The clonotype originates from a man between 35 and 55 years old with primary liver carcinoma and hepatitis B virus infection.

CDR3 loop: CANCLAGHQPQDF. DNA of the CDR3: TGTGCCAACTGCTTGGCAGGGCACCAGCCCCAGGATTTT. The V gene is TRBV5-8, the J gene TRBJ1-5; D may be TRBD1 (5 bases). The CDR3 is 13 amino acids. Germline values: CDR1 SGHTS, CDR2 YDEGEE. Supplemented by reference TRBV5-8 and TRBJ1-5, the full variable domain reads EAGVTQSPTHLIKTRGQQATLRCSPISGHTSVYWYQQALGLGLQFLLWYDEGEERNRGNFPPRFSGRQFPNYSSELNVNALELEDSALYLCANCLAGHQPQDFGDGTRLSIL.